What follows are 25 T cell receptor beta chains derived from one specimen sequenced in a study of blood T cell repertoires in COVID-19. Using immunoSEQ multiplex PCR, the repertoire was profiled, and TCRdb retains in-frame clones only, with some absent. The repertoire holds 150,000 or so clones, with around four fifths as singletons. The sample taken for sequencing was PBMCs or T cells enriched from blood (not recorded which). Receptors were obtained from a woman between 45 and 65 years old who had recovered from COVID-19.

The sample holds one count of this clone. The gene calls are TRBV9 and TRBJ2-2; 10 bases map to TRBD2. Trimming took 1 base from V and 3 from J; bases not matched to a gene: 6. Germline CDR1 and CDR2: SGDLS and YYNGEE. The CDR3 runs to 17 residues. CDR3 in DNA: TGTGCCAGCAGCGTAAGCAGCGGGGGGGCCTACACCGGGGAGCTGTTTTTT. As protein: CASSVSSGGAYTGELFF.

This clone is a singleton in its sample. The CDR3 DNA is TGCAGTGCTAGTCCAGGGGTCAACGAGCAGTACGTC. This translates into CSASPGVNEQYV. This chain joins TRBV20-1 and TRBJ2-7; D perhaps matches TRBD1 (6 bases). Trimming shortened V by 3 bases and J by 5 bases, and 11 bases separated the two germline ends. The germline V gene encodes CDR1 DFQATT and CDR2 SNEGSKA (reference sequence). CDR3 length equals 12 residues.

The J gene is TRBJ1-2, the V gene TRBV6-1, with a tentative D call TRBD1 (6 bases). The CDR3 spans 18 residues. Trimming took 2 bases from V and 8 from J, leaving 27 bases between them. Germline CDR1 MNHNS, CDR2 SASEGT. Here the CDR3 DNA reads TGTGCCAGCAGTGAACCCCCCTTTTTCGGGGGGGCGACCCTGGGCTACACCTTC. Its translation: CASSEPPFFGGATLGYTF.

The chain recombines TRBV28 with TRBJ1-2; TRBD1 is a possible D gene (6 bases). CDR3 length: 14 amino acids. Trimming stripped 7 bases from V and 1 base from J, with 13 bases between. Germline V gene data show CDR1 as MDHEN and CDR2 as SYDVKM. The CDR3 sequence is CASNRTVLNYGYTF. CDR3 sequence (DNA): TGTGCCAGCAATCGGACAGTACTTAACTATGGCTACACCTTC.

The CDR3 region has the DNA TGTGCCAGCAGCTTACGGCTAGCGGGGGCCAATGAGCAGTTCTTC. It specifies CASSLRLAGANEQFF. J is TRBJ2-1 and V is TRBV11-3; 10 bases map to TRBD2. Per the germline V gene, CDR1 is SGHNT and CDR2 is YENEEA. CDR3 length equals 15 residues. Losses at the gene ends were 2 bases for V and 6 bases for J; bases not matched to a gene: 4.

The rearrangement links TRBV28 to TRBJ1-1; D is ambiguous. Germline V gives CDR1 MDHEN, CDR2 SYDVKM. This CDR3 region has 14 residues. V gave up 0 bases and J gave up 0 bases, with 5 bases separating them. CDR3 in DNA: TGTGCCAGCAGTTTATGGCAGGTGAACACTGAAGCTTTCTTT. Its translation is CASSLWQVNTEAFF.

The genes are TRBV6-1 and TRBJ1-2; D is unclear. Trimming left V 2 bases short and J 3 bases short, with 4 bases between. The CDR3 is 12 residues long. The germline gives CDR1 MNHNS, CDR2 SASEGT. CDR3 sequence reads: CASSELHYGYTF. DNA for the CDR3: TGTGCCAGCAGTGAACTCCACTATGGCTACACCTTC.

CDR3 amino acids: CASSSTGGSPEAFF. CDR3 in DNA: TGTGCCAGCAGTTCGACAGGGGGAAGCCCTGAAGCTTTCTTT. J is TRBJ1-1 and V is TRBV11-2, with 9 bases that match TRBD1. Germline assignment: CDR1 SGHAT and CDR2 FQNNGV. The CDR3 totals 14 residues. V was clipped by 6 bases and J by 6 bases; unmatched bases: 8. The variable domain in full, completed from reference TRBV11-2 and TRBJ1-1, reads EAGVAQSPRYKIIEKRQSVAFWCNPISGHATLYWYQQILGQGPKLLIQFQNNGVVDDSQLPKDRFSAERLKGVDSTLKIQPAKLEDSAVYLCASSSTGGSPEAFFGQGTRLTVV.

The chain links TRBV6-2 or TRBV6-3 to TRBJ1-2, with D unclear. The CDR3 loop spans 14 amino acids. V was pared by 2 bases and J by 4 bases, with 11 bases between. Per the germline V gene, CDR1 is MNHEY and CDR2 is SVGEGT. The CDR3 is CASSYQETSYGYTF. The DNA of the CDR3 is TGTGCCAGCAGTTACCAGGAAACGAGCTATGGCTACACCTTC.

This chain links TRBV7-2 with TRBJ1-4; D gene uncertain. Germline loops: CDR1 SGHTA, CDR2 FQGNSA. Trimming stripped 4 bases from V and 7 bases from J, with 10 bases between. The CDR3 loop spans 13 amino acids. This CDR3 is CASSSRHTEKLFF. The CDR3 DNA is TGTGCCAGCAGCTCCCGACATACTGAAAAACTGTTTTTT.

The V call is TRBV3-1 (or the pseudogene TRBV3-2), the J call TRBJ1-5; maybe TRBD1 (6 bases). The CDR3 spans 14 residues. Deletions cut 2 bases from V and 6 bases from J, with 11 bases between. Germline V gene data show CDR1 as LGHDT and CDR2 as YNNKEL (reference sequence). Here the CDR3 DNA reads TGTGCCAGCAGCCAAAACAGACAGGTTCAGCCCCAGCATTTT. Protein: CASSQNRQVQPQHF.

The chain combines TRBV6-6 with TRBJ2-6; 9 bases align to TRBD1. There are 17 residues in the CDR3. Unmatched junction bases numbered 5, after V lost 5 bases and J lost 0 bases. CDR1 MNHNY and CDR2 SVGAGI come from the germline V gene (reference sequence). CDR3 coding DNA: TGTGCCAGCAGTCCGGGACAGGGCCGCTCTGGGGCCAACGTCCTGACTTTC. Translated, it gives CASSPGQGRSGANVLTF.

This chain uses TRBV29-1 with TRBJ2-1, with 10 bases fitting TRBD1. The germline gives CDR1 SQVTM, CDR2 ANQGSEA. The CDR3 spans 14 residues. The V and J ends lost 7 bases and 7 bases, in that order; junction bases with no gene match: 10. For the CDR3, the DNA is TGCAGCGAGCAGGGACAGGGGAAGTGGAATGAGCAGTTCTTC. This encodes CSEQGQGKWNEQFF.

The chain has TRBV2 and TRBJ2-5; the match to TRBD2 covers 8 bases. Germline loops: CDR1 SNHLY, CDR2 FYNNEI. V gave up 7 bases and J gave up 1 base; unmatched junction bases: 11. This CDR3 has 16 residues. CDR3: CASTGFRGGSQETQYF. CDR3 bases: TGTGCCAGCACGGGGTTCCGGGGGGGAAGCCAAGAGACCCAGTACTTC.

V is TRBV19 and J is TRBJ1-4; possible D gene TRBD1, 5 bases. V was shortened by 5 bases and J by 4 bases, with 14 bases between the two germline ends. Germline CDR1 and CDR2: LNHDA and SQIVND (reference sequence). The CDR3 extends over 15 amino acids. The CDR3 DNA reads TGTGCCAGTAGTGGGGCAGGAAGACTTAATGAAAAACTGTTTTTT. Protein: CASSGAGRLNEKLFF.

There are a few counts of this clone. J is TRBJ2-7 and V is TRBV11-2; 9 positions match TRBD1. V shed 0 bases and J 3 bases; nucleotides not matched to a gene: 6. CDR3 length: 16 residues. In germline, CDR1 is SGHAT, CDR2 FQNNGV. The CDR3 sequence is CASSLDLQGAVYEQYF. CDR3 coding DNA: TGTGCCAGCAGCTTAGATCTACAGGGGGCTGTCTACGAGCAGTACTTC.

This clone has more than one count but fewer than ten. The chain joins TRBV4-1 to TRBJ2-7; a weak D match, TRBD1 (5 bases). V was clipped by 4 bases and J by 4 bases, with 11 bases between them. This CDR3 is built from 13 residues. The germline V gene encodes CDR1 MGHRA and CDR2 YSYEKL. The CDR3 sequence: CASSRATAYEQYV. CDR3 sequence (DNA): TGCGCCAGCAGCCGAGCGACAGCGTACGAGCAGTACGTC.

The chain employs TRBV7-9 and TRBJ2-1; D is uncertain. The germline V gene has CDR1 SEHNR and CDR2 FQNEAQ (reference sequence). Between the trimmed V and J ends, which lost 3 bases and 9 bases, there was a span of 12 bases. The CDR3 extends over 13 amino acids. CDR3: CASSFHSTGEQFF. In DNA, the CDR3 is TGTGCCAGCAGCTTCCACTCGACTGGTGAGCAGTTCTTC.

The V gene is TRBV24-1, the J gene TRBJ2-6; D perhaps matches TRBD1 (5 bases). Germline V gene data show CDR1 as KGHDR and CDR2 as SFDVKD. V was shortened by 2 bases and J by 0 bases, with 10 bases between the two germline ends. This CDR3 region has 17 residues. The CDR3 is CATSDSRQSSGANVLTF. The DNA for the CDR3 is TGTGCCACCAGTGATTCCAGACAGAGCTCTGGGGCCAACGTCCTGACTTTC.

V gene TRBV7-8 combines with J gene TRBJ1-2; 8 bases fit TRBD1. The CDR3 has 15 residues. Germline loops: CDR1 SGHVS, CDR2 FQNEAQ. V gave up 2 bases and J gave up 7 bases; unmatched junction bases: 9. The CDR3 spells CASSLFRGQGGGYTF. The CDR3 DNA reads as TGTGCCAGCAGCTTATTCCGAGGACAGGGCGGTGGCTACACCTTC.

V gene TRBV28 combines with J gene TRBJ2-5; no clear D. In germline, CDR1 is MDHEN, CDR2 SYDVKM. The CDR3 extends over 14 amino acids. Trimming removed 2 bases at V and 0 bases at J, with 7 bases between. CDR3 sequence: CASSLLPHQETQYF. The CDR3 DNA reads as TGTGCCAGCAGTTTACTCCCCCACCAAGAGACCCAGTACTTC.

The chain joins TRBV28 to TRBJ1-4; D is unresolved. Trimming stripped 8 bases from V and 7 bases from J, with 14 bases between. The germline gives CDR1 MDHEN, CDR2 SYDVKM. The CDR3 runs to 13 residues. This CDR3 is CASCVRSGEKLFF. The CDR3 DNA is TGTGCCAGCTGCGTCCGGAGTGGTGAAAAACTGTTTTTT.

The chain uses TRBV9 and TRBJ2-1; D is ambiguous. V was pared by 0 bases and J by 3 bases, with 7 bases between. The germline gives CDR1 SGDLS, CDR2 YYNGEE. CDR3 length: 14 residues. The CDR3 sequence: CASSVVSLYNEQFF. CDR3 in DNA: TGTGCCAGCAGCGTAGTTTCTCTCTACAATGAGCAGTTCTTC. The variable domain in full, completed from reference TRBV9 and TRBJ2-1, reads DSGVTQTPKHLITATGQRVTLRCSPRSGDLSVYWYQQSLDQGLQFLIQYYNGEERAKGNILERFSAQQFPDLHSELNLSSLELGDSALYFCASSVVSLYNEQFFGPGTRLTVL.

This clone turned up a few times. The chain is built from TRBV10-2 and TRBJ2-5; 14 bases are a match to TRBD2. The CDR3 extends over 14 amino acids. CDR1 is WSHSY, CDR2 SAAADI, per germline. With V trimmed by 9 bases and J by 3 bases, 3 bases remained unmatched. The chain's CDR3 is CASRGLAGEETQYF. CDR3 sequence (DNA): TGCGCCAGTAGGGGACTAGCGGGGGAAGAGACCCAGTACTTC.

The V gene is TRBV4-1, the J gene TRBJ2-1, with TRBD2 identical over 11 bases. The CDR3 runs 17 residues. V was pared by 1 base and J by 3 bases, with 5 bases of the junction left unmatched. The germline gives CDR1 MGHRA, CDR2 YSYEKL. In DNA, the CDR3 is TGCGCCAGCAGCCAAGGCCCGGGACTAGCGGACTACAATGAGCAGTTCTTC. Translating gives CASSQGPGLADYNEQFF.